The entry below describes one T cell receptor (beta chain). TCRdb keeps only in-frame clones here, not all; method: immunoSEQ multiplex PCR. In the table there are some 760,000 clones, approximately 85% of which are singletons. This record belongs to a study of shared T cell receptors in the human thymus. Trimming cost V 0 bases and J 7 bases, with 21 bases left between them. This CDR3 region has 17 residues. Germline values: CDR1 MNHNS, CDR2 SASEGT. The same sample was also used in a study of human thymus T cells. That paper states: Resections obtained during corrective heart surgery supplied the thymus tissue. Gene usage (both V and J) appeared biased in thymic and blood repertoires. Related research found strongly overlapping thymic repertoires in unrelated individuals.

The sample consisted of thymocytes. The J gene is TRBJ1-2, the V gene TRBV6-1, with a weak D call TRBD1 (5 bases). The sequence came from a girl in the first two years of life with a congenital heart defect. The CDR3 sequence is CASSEAQGKGRRGGYTF. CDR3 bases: TGTGCCAGCAGTGAAGCGCAGGGCAAGGGAAGAAGGGGTGGCTACACCTTC.